Shown below are 31 T cell receptor beta chains from a single sample sequenced in a study of blood T cell repertoires in COVID-19. Assay used: immunoSEQ multiplex PCR; TCRdb lists only in-frame clones, some missing. The top ten clones hold approximately 4% of a sample with about 260,000 clones, about 88% of them seen once. Material: peripheral blood. The source is a man aged 18 to 30 with active or convalescent COVID-19.

V is TRBV21-1 and J is TRBJ2-2; the D call in the table, TRBD2, was not verified against the DNA. TRBV21-1 has pseudogene status. This CDR3 spans 17 amino acids. CDR3 sequence reads: CASSKRAGTANTGELFF. CDR3 nucleotides: TGTGCCAGCAGCAAAAGGGCGGGGACGGCGAACACCGGGGAGCTGTTTTTT.

Only one count was recorded for this clone. J is TRBJ2-7 and V is TRBV10-2; maybe TRBD2 (5 bases). CDR1 is WSHSY and CDR2 is SAAADI in the germline V gene. With 5 bases removed from V and 4 bases from J, the gap between germline ends came to 15 bases. The CDR3 runs 14 residues. CDR3: CASSFGLAVYEQYF. In nucleotides, the CDR3 is TGCGCCAGCAGTTTCGGTCTAGCCGTATACGAGCAGTACTTC.

The V call is TRBV21-1, the J call TRBJ2-7; the D call in the table, TRBD1, was not verified against the DNA. TRBV21-1 is described as a pseudogene. The CDR3 length is 14 residues. CDR3 coding DNA: TGTGCCAGCAGCAAAGGGGACAGCTCCTACGAGCAGTACTTC. Its translation: CASSKGDSSYEQYF.

The chain combines TRBV5-6 with TRBJ1-2; 9 nucleotides match TRBD1. V trimming: 1 base; J trimming: 4 bases; junction bases outside the gene matches: 8. The germline gives CDR1 SGHDT, CDR2 YYEEEE. CDR3 length equals 16 residues. In nucleotides, the CDR3 is TGTGCCAGCAGCTTGAAGTTTCGGACAGGGGCCTATGGCTACACCTTC. This encodes CASSLKFRTGAYGYTF.

The chain has TRBV10-3 and TRBJ2-2; D is possibly TRBD1 (6 bases). The CDR3 is made up of 14 amino acids. V lost 5 bases to trimming and J lost 4 bases, with 11 bases between them. CDR1 and CDR2 (germline): ENHRY, SYGVKD. CDR3 sequence (DNA): TGTGCCATCAGTCAGGGGCCGGGCACCGGGGAGCTGTTTTTT. The encoded protein is CAISQGPGTGELFF.

The gene calls are TRBV9 and TRBJ2-3, with TRBD2 identical over 13 bases. Germline V gene lookup returns CDR1 SGDLS and CDR2 YYNGEE. CDR3 length equals 15 residues. V shed 0 bases and J 12 bases; nucleotides not matched to a gene: 7. Here the CDR3 reads CASSVVELAGGHQYF. In DNA form, the CDR3 reads TGTGCCAGCAGCGTAGTTGAACTAGCGGGGGGGCACCAGTATTTT.

This chain joins TRBV6-1 and TRBJ1-5, with 9 bases aligning to TRBD1. Germline-derived CDR1 and CDR2 are MNHNS and SASEGT. V was pared by 4 bases and J by 3 bases, with 13 bases of the junction left unmatched. The CDR3 length is 18 residues. DNA for the CDR3: TGTGCCAGCAGTGGTCGGGACAGGGCCACCTTTACCAATCAGCCCCAGCATTTT. Its translation is CASSGRDRATFTNQPQHF.

The chain combines TRBV5-1 with TRBJ2-1; possible D gene TRBD1, 5 bases. The CDR3 extends over 16 amino acids. Germline CDR1 reads SGHRS; CDR2 reads YFSETQ. Trimming left V 3 bases short and J 3 bases short, with 16 bases between. The CDR3 region has the DNA TGCGCCAGCAGCTGGCAGGGTTGGGGTGTCTACAATGAGCAGTTCTTC. It specifies CASSWQGWGVYNEQFF.

CDR3 residues: CASSLDGTGGETDTQYF. CDR3 in DNA: TGCGCCAGCAGCTTGGACGGGACAGGGGGCGAAACAGATACGCAGTATTTT. The V call is TRBV5-1, the J call TRBJ2-3; 12 nucleotides match TRBD1. The junction had 5 bases not matched to a gene; V was cut back by 0 bases and J by 3 bases. The CDR3 is 17 amino acids. Germline CDR1 and CDR2: SGHRS and YFSETQ.

The rearrangement uses TRBV7-6 and TRBJ1-4, with D unclear. CDR3 length equals 14 residues. Germline CDR1 is SGHVS and CDR2 is FNYEAQ. The germline V and J ends were trimmed by 2 bases and 8 bases, with 12 bases remaining between them. The CDR3 coding sequence is TGTGCCAGCAGCTTAACTGAGCGGCGGGAAAAACTGTTTTTT. Translation gives CASSLTERREKLFF.

V usage is TRBV7-9 and J usage is TRBJ2-3; 7 bases are shared with TRBD2. This CDR3 spans 17 amino acids. J gave up 4 bases and V 4 bases, and 14 bases lay outside the gene matches. The germline V gene encodes CDR1 SEHNR and CDR2 FQNEAQ (reference sequence). CDR3 region: CASSSWGSGVQSDTQYF. The CDR3 coding sequence is TGTGCCAGCAGCTCTTGGGGGAGCGGGGTACAGTCAGATACGCAGTATTTT.

This rearrangement joins TRBV25-1 to TRBJ1-2; no definite D call. The V end lost 4 bases, the J end lost 4 bases, and 10 bases lay between the germline ends. Germline loops: CDR1 MGHDK, CDR2 SYGVNS. The CDR3 length is 13 residues. The CDR3 loop reads CASSGYRGYGYTF. CDR3 in DNA: TGTGCCAGCAGTGGGTATAGAGGCTATGGCTACACCTTC.

This clone was recorded only once. V and J are TRBV3-1 (or the pseudogene TRBV3-2) and TRBJ1-2, with D uncertain. The CDR3 has 13 amino acids. V was clipped by 2 bases and J by 4 bases, with 8 bases between them. From germline, CDR1 is LGHDT and CDR2 YNNKEL (reference sequence). Here the CDR3 DNA reads TGTGCCAGCAGCCAATCCCAGGCCTATGGCTACACCTTC. Encoded protein: CASSQSQAYGYTF.

The chain couples TRBV12-3 or TRBV12-4 to TRBJ2-3; D perhaps matches TRBD1 (6 bases). This CDR3 is built from 12 residues. V was trimmed by 6 bases and J by 5 bases, leaving 9 bases between them. CDR3 sequence (DNA): TGTGCCAGCAGAAAAGGGGGAGATACGCAGTATTTT. This codes for CASRKGGDTQYF.

The gene calls are TRBV2 and TRBJ1-5; D is ambiguous. Germline CDR1 is SNHLY and CDR2 is FYNNEI. V gave up 6 bases and J gave up 4 bases, with 13 bases separating them. CDR3 length equals 14 residues. CDR3 region: CASRPGLGNQPQHF. CDR3 DNA sequence: TGTGCCAGCAGGCCGGGTCTTGGGAATCAGCCCCAGCATTTT.

This chain connects TRBV10-3 to TRBJ2-1; 13 nucleotides line up with TRBD2. The CDR3 has 19 amino acids. V was clipped by 0 bases and J by 7 bases; unmatched bases: 12. Germline CDR1 is ENHRY and CDR2 is SYGVKD. The CDR3 reads CAISESTSTSGRAANEQFF. The CDR3 DNA reads TGTGCCATCAGTGAGTCGACCTCCACTAGCGGGAGGGCTGCAAATGAGCAGTTCTTC.

This clone was counted a single time. V gene TRBV18 combines with J gene TRBJ1-3; D remains ambiguous. Trimming took 3 bases from V and 0 from J, leaving 9 bases between them. The CDR3 covers 15 residues. Germline V gives CDR1 KGHSH, CDR2 LQKENI. The CDR3 here is CASSPRVSSGNTIYF. The CDR3 nucleotides are TGTGCCAGCTCACCTCGGGTCTCCTCTGGAAACACCATATATTTT.

V gene TRBV6-6 combines with J gene TRBJ2-7; tentative D call: TRBD2 (6 bases). Trimming cost V 7 bases and J 3 bases, with 10 bases left between them. The CDR3 is 12 residues long. The germline V gene encodes CDR1 MNHNY and CDR2 SVGAGI (reference sequence). CDR3 protein: CASTTGDYEQYF. In DNA, the CDR3 is TGTGCCAGCACAACGGGGGACTACGAGCAGTACTTC.

The gene calls are TRBV28 and TRBJ1-1, with 7 bases fitting TRBD1. CDR3 length: 17 amino acids. Unmatched junction bases numbered 8, after V lost 1 base and J lost 0 bases. From germline, CDR1 is MDHEN and CDR2 SYDVKM. The CDR3 coding sequence is TGTGCCAGCAGTTTATTAACCTCAGGGGGAATGAACACTGAAGCTTTCTTT. Amino acids: CASSLLTSGGMNTEAFF. Supplemented by reference TRBV28 and TRBJ1-1, the full variable domain reads DVKVTQSSRYLVKRTGEKVFLECVQDMDHENMFWYRQDPGLGLRLIYFSYDVKMKEKGDIPEGYSVSREKKERFSLILESASTNQTSMYLCASSLLTSGGMNTEAFFGQGTRLTVV.

This clone appeared a single time. The chain recombines TRBV5-6 with TRBJ2-3, with 10 nucleotides matching TRBD2. Germline assignment: CDR1 SGHDT and CDR2 YYEEEE. The V gene end was trimmed by 2 bases and the J gene end by 4 bases; junction bases not matched to a gene: 4. The CDR3 length is 15 residues. For the CDR3, the DNA is TGTGCCAGCAGCTTTCCTAGCGGGAGTTCAGATACGCAGTATTTT. This codes for CASSFPSGSSDTQYF.

This clone was detected only once. The chain has TRBV6-5 and TRBJ1-1, with D perhaps matching TRBD1 (5 bases). The CDR3 sequence is 14 residues long. V lost 5 bases to trimming and J lost 2 bases, with 12 bases between them. Germline CDR1 is MNHEY and CDR2 is SVGAGI. CDR3 sequence: CASSKRDANTEAFF. Written as DNA, the CDR3 is TGTGCCAGCAGTAAGCGGGACGCTAACACTGAAGCTTTCTTT.

V gene TRBV14 combines with J gene TRBJ2-1; TRBD2 matches at 7 bases. The J segment lost 8 bases and the V segment lost 0 bases, leaving 4 bases of the junction unmatched. The CDR3 is 14 residues long. Per germline, CDR1 SGHDN and CDR2 FVKESK. The CDR3 DNA reads as TGTGCCAGCAGCCAAGAGTGGGGGAGGGATGAGCAGTTCTTC. Its translation: CASSQEWGRDEQFF.

This chain connects TRBV3-1 (or the pseudogene TRBV3-2) to TRBJ2-3; TRBD2 agrees at 8 bases. CDR3 length equals 15 residues. With V trimmed by 2 bases and J by 3 bases, 4 bases remained unmatched. CDR1 is LGHDT, CDR2 YNNKEL, per germline (reference sequence). The CDR3 region has the DNA TGTGCCAGCAGCCAAACGGGAGGGGCAACAGATACGCAGTATTTT. Translated: CASSQTGGATDTQYF.

V gene TRBV4-1 combines with J gene TRBJ2-3, with a possible D match to TRBD2 (6 bases). This CDR3 comprises 15 residues. The V end was cut by 0 bases, the J end by 9 bases, with 16 bases between. Germline V gene lookup returns CDR1 MGHRA and CDR2 YSYEKL. The CDR3 DNA reads TGCGCCAGCAGCCAAGAGAGGGTGGGGGGTGAGACGCAGTATTTT. Its translation: CASSQERVGGETQYF.

This clone was observed a single time. The rearrangement joins TRBV12-3 or TRBV12-4 to TRBJ2-1; possible D gene TRBD2, 6 bases. The V end lost 2 bases, the J end lost 7 bases, and 9 bases lay between the germline ends. The CDR3 is made up of 13 amino acids. In DNA, the CDR3 is TGTGCCAGCAGTTTAATCCGGGGGAATGAGCAGTTCTTC. This sequence encodes CASSLIRGNEQFF.

The chain employs TRBV6-5 and TRBJ2-7; D remains ambiguous. Germline V gene sequence: CDR1 MNHEY, CDR2 SVGAGI. This CDR3 spans 14 amino acids. V was clipped by 2 bases and J by 5 bases, with 13 bases between them. The CDR3 is CASSYRRYIHEQYF. In DNA form, the CDR3 reads TGTGCCAGCAGTTACAGGCGGTACATCCACGAGCAGTACTTC.

The chain has TRBV3-1 (or the pseudogene TRBV3-2) and TRBJ1-1; tentative D call: TRBD1 (5 bases). The CDR3 is 15 amino acids. V was shortened by 3 bases and J by 0 bases, with 11 bases between the two germline ends. CDR1 LGHDT and CDR2 YNNKEL come from the germline V gene (reference sequence). CDR3 sequence: CASSHVRAMNTEAFF. CDR3 coding DNA: TGTGCCAGCAGCCATGTCAGGGCTATGAACACTGAAGCTTTCTTT.

V and J are TRBV27 and TRBJ2-7; the D gene is possibly TRBD2 (5 bases). The CDR3 has 14 amino acids. Germline V lookup: CDR1 MNHEY, CDR2 SMNVEV (reference sequence). V was shortened by 3 bases and J by 6 bases, with 15 bases between the two germline ends. The CDR3 region has the DNA TGTGCCAGCAGTTTTTCAGCGGTCCTGCCCGAGCAGTACTTC. It yields the protein CASSFSAVLPEQYF.

The chain has TRBV12-5 and TRBJ2-7, with TRBD2 matching 10 bases. CDR3 length: 14 residues. Germline values: CDR1 LGHNT, CDR2 FRNRAP. V was pared by 9 bases and J by 2 bases, with 7 bases of the junction left unmatched. CDR3 region: CASTGTSVTYEQYF. DNA for the CDR3: TGTGCTAGCACGGGGACTAGCGTAACCTACGAGCAGTACTTC.

This clone was seen just once. The V gene is TRBV5-4, the J gene TRBJ1-1; a weak D match, TRBD1 (6 bases). This CDR3 is 15 amino acids long. Germline V gives CDR1 SGHNT, CDR2 YYREEE (reference sequence). V was trimmed by 6 bases and J by 4 bases, leaving 19 bases between them. The CDR3 sequence: CASTSPKGEPTEAFF. The CDR3 coding sequence is TGTGCCAGCACCAGCCCTAAGGGGGAACCCACTGAAGCTTTCTTT.

The chain uses TRBV29-1 and TRBJ2-6; 12 bases fit TRBD1. V trimming: 5 bases; J trimming: 4 bases; junction bases outside the gene matches: 6. The CDR3 sequence is 16 residues long. Germline-derived CDR1 and CDR2 are SQVTM and ANQGSEA. The CDR3 is CSVSGTGGAGANVLTF. CDR3 DNA: TGCAGCGTTTCCGGGACAGGGGGCGCGGGGGCCAACGTCCTGACTTTC.